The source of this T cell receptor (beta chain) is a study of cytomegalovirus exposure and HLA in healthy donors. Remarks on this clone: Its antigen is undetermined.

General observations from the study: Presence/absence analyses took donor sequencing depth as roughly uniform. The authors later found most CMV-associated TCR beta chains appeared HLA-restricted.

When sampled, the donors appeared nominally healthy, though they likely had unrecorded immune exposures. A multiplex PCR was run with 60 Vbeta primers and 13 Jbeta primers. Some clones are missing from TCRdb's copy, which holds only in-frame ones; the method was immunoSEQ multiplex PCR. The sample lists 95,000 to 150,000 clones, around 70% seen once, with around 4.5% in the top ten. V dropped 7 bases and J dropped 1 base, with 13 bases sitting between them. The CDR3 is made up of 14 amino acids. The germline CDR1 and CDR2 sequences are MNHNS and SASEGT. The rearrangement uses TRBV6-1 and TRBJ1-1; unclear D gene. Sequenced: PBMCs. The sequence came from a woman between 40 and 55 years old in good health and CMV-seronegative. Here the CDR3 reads CASTLGASNTEAFF. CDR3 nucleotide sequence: TGTGCCAGCACCCTGGGAGCTTCGAACACTGAAGCTTTCTTT.